A single sample is the source of the 23 T cell receptor beta chains below, sequenced in a study of cytomegalovirus exposure and HLA in healthy donors. Researchers ran the PCR with 60 Vbeta and 13 Jbeta primers. Sequenced by immunoSEQ multiplex PCR; TCRdb stores in-frame clones only, minus some. The sample holds over 75,000 clones; under 80% are singletons and the top ten take under 8%. The source material was PBMCs. The receptor set was obtained from a man aged 45-60 years in good health and CMV-seropositive.

The sample holds a few counts of this clone. CDR3 nucleotide sequence: TGCAGCGTTGAAGGGGACAGAGCCTTAGCAGGCTATGGCTACACCTTC. Amino acid sequence: CSVEGDRALAGYGYTF. The chain uses TRBV29-1 and TRBJ1-2; 7 nucleotides agree with TRBD1. Germline loops: CDR1 SQVTM, CDR2 ANQGSEA. The CDR3 loop spans 16 amino acids. V lost 1 base, J lost 4 bases, and 12 bases stayed unmatched.

V gene TRBV19 combines with J gene TRBJ2-1; D is undetermined. The CDR3 is made up of 12 amino acids. V was trimmed by 1 base and J by 4 bases, leaving 2 bases between them. From germline, CDR1 is LNHDA and CDR2 SQIVND (reference sequence). CDR3 amino acids: CASSIAYNEQFF. CDR3 DNA sequence: TGTGCCAGTAGTATAGCTTACAATGAGCAGTTCTTC.

This rearrangement joins TRBV9 to TRBJ1-2; tentatively, D is TRBD1 (6 bases). This CDR3 spans 16 amino acids. Germline CDR1 SGDLS, CDR2 YYNGEE. V lost 4 bases, J lost 3 bases, and 19 bases lay in between. The CDR3 spells CASSPRGGTIDYGYTF. The CDR3 bases are TGTGCCAGCAGCCCCCGGGGAGGGACAATAGACTATGGCTACACCTTC. Using reference TRBV9 and TRBJ1-2 for the parts outside the CDR3, the full variable domain is DSGVTQTPKHLITATGQRVTLRCSPRSGDLSVYWYQQSLDQGLQFLIQYYNGEERAKGNILERFSAQQFPDLHSELNLSSLELGDSALYFCASSPRGGTIDYGYTFGSGTRLTVV.

The chain employs TRBV14 and TRBJ1-6; D is unclear. V was clipped by 3 bases and J by 10 bases, with 19 bases between them. CDR1 is SGHDN, CDR2 FVKESK, per germline. This CDR3 is built from 16 residues. CDR3 amino acids: CASSQFMGGEGSPLHF. The CDR3 DNA reads TGTGCCAGCAGCCAGTTTATGGGCGGCGAGGGCTCACCCCTCCACTTT. The full variable domain, its missing parts supplied by reference TRBV14 and TRBJ1-6, is EAGVTQFPSHSVIEKGQTVTLRCDPISGHDNLYWYRRVMGKEIKFLLHFVKESKQDESGMPNNRFLAERTGGTYSTLKVQPAELEDSGVYFCASSQFMGGEGSPLHFGNGTRLTVT.

The chain carries TRBV2 and TRBJ1-5; D is perhaps TRBD1 (5 bases). The CDR3 loop spans 14 amino acids. The V end was cut by 6 bases, the J end by 7 bases, with 16 bases between. Per the germline V gene, CDR1 is SNHLY and CDR2 is FYNNEI. The CDR3 here is CASRLDQGGQPQHF. CDR3 nucleotides: TGTGCCAGCAGACTTGACCAGGGAGGACAGCCCCAGCATTTT.

The chain has TRBV5-1 and TRBJ1-2, with D unclear. Trimming took 0 bases from V and 4 from J, leaving 13 bases between them. In germline, CDR1 is SGHRS, CDR2 YFSETQ. The CDR3 loop spans 15 amino acids. CDR3 bases: TGCGCCAGCAGCTTGGATGGCGACACACCCTATGGCTACACCTTC. It specifies CASSLDGDTPYGYTF.

Here the CDR3 DNA reads TGTGCCAGCAGCTCGGGAGGCCTACTGACCGACTCTGGAAACACCATATATTTT. Protein product: CASSSGGLLTDSGNTIYF. The chain links TRBV5-8 to TRBJ1-3; D not resolved. The CDR3 is 18 amino acids. Looked up from germline, CDR1 is SGHTS and CDR2 is YDEGEE. The ends were cut back, 3 bases at V and 0 bases at J, with 19 bases in the middle. The whole variable domain, remainder taken from reference TRBV5-8 and TRBJ1-3, is EAGVTQSPTHLIKTRGQQATLRCSPISGHTSVYWYQQALGLGLQFLLWYDEGEERNRGNFPPRFSGRQFPNYSSELNVNALELEDSALYLCASSSGGLLTDSGNTIYFGEGSWLTVV.

The chain employs TRBV7-2 and TRBJ2-7, with 9 nucleotides matching TRBD1. With 5 bases clipped from V and 2 bases from J, the junction kept 4 bases outside the gene matches. The CDR3 runs 14 residues. From germline, CDR1 is SGHTA and CDR2 FQGNSA. The CDR3 nucleotides read TGTGCCAGCAGCCCCCGGGACAGGGCCTACGAGCAGTACTTC. Its translation: CASSPRDRAYEQYF.

J is TRBJ1-5 and V is TRBV10-3; 9 bases fit TRBD1. The V gene end was trimmed by 11 bases and the J gene end by 4 bases; junction bases not matched to a gene: 18. Germline V gene lookup returns CDR1 ENHRY and CDR2 SYGVKD. The length of the CDR3 is 17 residues. CDR3 sequence (DNA): TGTGCCCCAAATCATGCTCCCAGGACAGGGGTTAATCAGCCCCAGCATTTT. Amino acids: CAPNHAPRTGVNQPQHF.

J is TRBJ1-3 and V is TRBV6-1; possibly TRBD1 for D (5 bases). The CDR3 has 14 residues. Germline V gene data show CDR1 as MNHNS and CDR2 as SASEGT. Trimming pared 10 bases from V and 3 bases from J, leaving 16 bases between. The CDR3 loop is CATTSPTVGNTIYF. The CDR3 nucleotides are TGTGCCACCACCAGCCCGACAGTTGGAAACACCATATATTTT.

The table lists this clone with a count of one. J is TRBJ1-6 and V is TRBV6-6; the match to TRBD1 covers 9 bases. Trimming at V came to 5 bases and at J to 9 bases, leaving 8 bases not matched to a gene. Germline CDR1 and CDR2: MNHNY and SVGAGI (reference sequence). This CDR3 has 15 residues. The CDR3 region has the DNA TGTGCCAGCAGTCGATCGGGACAGGGTGGTTCACCCCTCCACTTT. As protein: CASSRSGQGGSPLHF.

V gene TRBV7-2 combines with J gene TRBJ1-2; TRBD1 might be the D (6 bases). V lost 8 bases and J lost 4, with 17 bases in between. CDR1 SGHTA and CDR2 FQGNSA come from the germline V gene. The CDR3 extends over 14 amino acids. This CDR3 reads CASYPQQGPYGYTF. Written as DNA, the CDR3 is TGTGCCAGCTACCCTCAACAGGGCCCCTATGGCTACACCTTC.

The chain recombines TRBV19 with TRBJ1-1; possibly TRBD1 for D (6 bases). Germline values: CDR1 LNHDA, CDR2 SQIVND (reference sequence). V gave up 2 bases and J gave up 3 bases, with 31 bases separating them. CDR3 length: 21 residues. The CDR3 region has the DNA TGTGCCAGTAGTATATTGGGGGGGCGGCTGGGTAGGGGGACTGGGTACACTGAAGCTTTCTTT. Protein sequence: CASSILGGRLGRGTGYTEAFF.

V and J are TRBV9 and TRBJ2-6; 8 nucleotides line up with TRBD1. The V gene end was trimmed by 3 bases and the J gene end by 0 bases; junction bases not matched to a gene: 8. Per germline, CDR1 SGDLS and CDR2 YYNGEE. This CDR3 is 18 amino acids long. CDR3 nucleotide sequence: TGTGCCAGCAGCGGATTAACAGGGGGTAGCTCTGGGGCCAACGTCCTGACTTTC. Amino acids: CASSGLTGGSSGANVLTF.

This clone appeared a few times. This rearrangement joins TRBV7-9 to TRBJ2-7; 9 bases agree with TRBD1. This CDR3 has 14 residues. The trim removed 6 bases at V and 5 bases at J, leaving 8 bases unmatched. CDR1 and CDR2 from the germline V gene are SEHNR and FQNEAQ (reference sequence). CDR3 coding DNA: TGTGCCAGCAGTAAACCGGGACAGGGCAACGAGCAGTACTTC. Protein product: CASSKPGQGNEQYF.

As concerns this clone: Germline is not matched at one junction end, which may reflect a read error. V usage is TRBV5-6 and J usage is TRBJ1-2; tentative D call: TRBD1 (5 bases). CDR3 length: 14 amino acids. Germline CDR1 SGHDT, CDR2 YYEEEE. The CDR3, as DNA: TGTGCCAGCAGCTTGGGGCAGGGAACCCATGGCTACCCCTTC. Protein: CASSLGQGTHGYPF. The full variable domain, rest sourced from reference TRBV5-6 and TRBJ1-2, is DAGVTQSPTHLIKTRGQQVTLRCSPKSGHDTVSWYQQALGQGPQFIFQYYEEEERQRGNFPDRFSGHQFPNYSSELNVNALLLGDSALYLCASSLGQGTHGYPFGSGTRLTVV.

CDR3: CASSPLNEKLFF. CDR3 sequence (DNA): TGTGCCAGCAGTCCCTTAAATGAAAAACTGTTTTTT. V and J are TRBV25-1 and TRBJ1-4; D not resolved. Germline values: CDR1 MGHDK, CDR2 SYGVNS. The CDR3 has 12 amino acids. Trimming cost V 5 bases and J 5 bases, with 6 bases left between them.

The chain links TRBV9 to TRBJ1-1, with D uncertain. CDR1 is SGDLS, CDR2 YYNGEE, per germline. V lost 1 base and J lost 5, with 12 bases in between. The CDR3 has 14 amino acids. Here the CDR3 reads CASSVTSIGTEAFF. The CDR3 bases are TGTGCCAGCAGCGTAACGTCCATCGGGACTGAAGCTTTCTTT.

This clone was counted only a few times. The chain couples TRBV6-5 to TRBJ1-5, with 8 nucleotides matching TRBD1. V trimming: 6 bases; J trimming: 8 bases; junction bases outside the gene matches: 9. From germline, CDR1 is MNHEY and CDR2 SVGAGI. The CDR3 is 14 residues long. CDR3 bases: TGTGCCAGCAGCGATCGACAGGGGTATGAGCCCCAGCATTTT. Its translation is CASSDRQGYEPQHF.

This chain joins TRBV5-1 and TRBJ2-1; D is possibly TRBD2 (6 bases). Germline assignment: CDR1 SGHRS and CDR2 YFSETQ. V was cut by 6 bases and J by 5 bases, with 18 bases left in between. This CDR3 contains 15 residues. The CDR3 here is CASKWAASADNEQFF. The DNA of the CDR3 is TGCGCCAGCAAATGGGCGGCTAGCGCCGACAATGAGCAGTTCTTC. The full variable domain, completed using reference TRBV5-1 and TRBJ2-1, is KAGVTQTPRYLIKTRGQQVTLSCSPISGHRSVSWYQQTPGQGLQFLFEYFSETQRNKGNFPGRFSGRQFSNSRSEMNVSTLELGDSALYLCASKWAASADNEQFFGPGTRLTVL.

The genes are TRBV4-3 and TRBJ1-5, with a tentative D call TRBD1 (6 bases). The germline CDR1 and CDR2 sequences are LGHNA and YSLEER. V lost 0 bases and J 6 bases, leaving 12 bases between the germline ends. This CDR3 comprises 15 residues. The CDR3 protein is CASSQDRGWGQPQHF. DNA for the CDR3: TGCGCCAGCAGCCAAGATAGGGGGTGGGGTCAGCCCCAGCATTTT.

The rearrangement joins TRBV19 to TRBJ1-6; possible D gene TRBD1, 6 bases. The V end was cut by 6 bases, the J end by 7 bases, with 10 bases between. CDR1 is LNHDA and CDR2 is SQIVND in the germline V gene (reference sequence). This CDR3 is 13 amino acids long. CDR3 in amino acids: CASRRTDNSPLHF. The CDR3 bases are TGTGCCAGTAGGCGGACAGACAATTCACCCCTCCACTTT. Full variable domain (rest looked up from reference TRBV19 and TRBJ1-6): DGGITQSPKYLFRKEGQNVTLSCEQNLNHDAMYWYRQDPGQGLRLIYYSQIVNDFQKGDIAEGYSVSREKKESFPLTVTSAQKNPTAFYLCASRRTDNSPLHFGNGTRLTVT.

The chain combines TRBV10-3 with TRBJ2-3, with 7 nucleotides matching TRBD2. Germline loops: CDR1 ENHRY, CDR2 SYGVKD. Trimming took 4 bases from V and 2 from J; bases not matched to a gene: 6. This CDR3 is built from 15 residues. CDR3 coding DNA: TGTGCCATCAGTGGAGATAGCGGGTACACAGATACGCAGTATTTT. Its protein product is CAISGDSGYTDTQYF.